The present TCR beta chain was sequenced within a study of spatial heterogeneity in lung cancer. In this sample, this clonotype turned up many times. Trimming pared 0 bases from V and 7 bases from J, leaving 9 bases between. Germline-derived CDR1 and CDR2 are KGHSH and LQKENI. The CDR3 loop spans 13 amino acids. Indicated time point: sample taken at primary tumor resection. TCRdb reprocessed the 5' RACE reads via MiXCR and lists one record per CDR3 protein. Counted here are about 22,000 distinct CDR3 sequences, more than 5% occurring once; the ten biggest clones make up about a third. The chain joins TRBV18 to TRBJ1-1; the D is unclear. The specimen comprised PBMCs, sampled at surgery. The clonotype comes from a male donor with early-stage non-small cell lung cancer. In DNA, the CDR3 is TGTGCCAGCTCACCACCGGTCGGAGTTGAAGCTTTCTTT. This gives the protein CASSPPVGVEAFF.